These T cell receptor beta chains were read from a single sample in a study of T-cell reconstitution after alpha-beta-depleted transplantation in children. TCRdb re-derived calls from the PCR reads in MiXCR, one entry per CDR3 protein. The sample consists of approximately 640,000 distinct CDR3 sequences, roughly 15% of them appearing once. The specimen was PBMCs from the stem cell graft donor, collected from the stem cell graft. The source of these receptors is a human donor who donated a stem cell graft to a child with acute myeloid leukemia. Both conserved end residues are part of each CDR3. Each record gives: V gene, D gene, clone size, J gene, CDR3 DNA, CDR3 protein. A D gene is named only where the DNA matches it firmly. Some rows have no size entry. The others give once, few or many, or a class for an expanded clone.

>TRBV20-1|-|-|TRBJ1-2
TGCAGTGCTTCAAGGGTGGGAGGGGAGGGCTACACCTTC
CSASRVGGEGYTF
>TRBV7-9|-|few|TRBJ1-5
TGTGCCAGCAGCTTAGATCGGGGGTTGGGCGATCAGCCCCAGCATTTT
CASSLDRGLGDQPQHF
>TRBV23-1|-|few|TRBJ1-2
TGCGCCAGCAGACTTTGCGTGGGGGACATAGGCTACACCTTC
CASRLCVGDIGYTF
>TRBV7-2|-|many|TRBJ2-7
TGTGCCAGCAGCCTCTCCTACGAGCAGTACTTC
CASSLSYEQYF
>TRBV15|-|few|TRBJ1-1
TGTGCCACCAGCAGAGAATATCAGAACACTGAAGCTTTCTTT
CATSREYQNTEAFF
>TRBV4-1|-|few|TRBJ1-3
TGCGCCAGCAGCCAAGGGGCTACAAGACGGAGAAACACCATATATTTT
CASSQGATRRRNTIYF
>TRBV20-1|-|-|TRBJ1-2
TGCAGTGCTAGATTTGAGACCTACTATGGCTACACCTTC
CSARFETYYGYTF
>TRBV7-2|-|many|TRBJ1-2
TGTGCCAGCAGTATTACCCCCACAGTTCCCTATGGCTACACCTTC
CASSITPTVPYGYTF
>TRBV29-1|TRBD1|many|TRBJ2-5
TGCAGCGGAAGGACAGGGTTCAGGGAGACCCAGTACTTC
CSGRTGFRETQYF
>TRBV20-1|TRBD1|many|TRBJ1-5
TGCAGTGCTAGGAACAGGGGGGATCAGCCCCAGCATTTT
CSARNRGDQPQHF
>TRBV24-1|TRBD1|-|TRBJ2-1
TGTGCCACCAGTTCGACAGGGGTGTCCTACAATGAGCAGTTCTTC
CATSSTGVSYNEQFF
>TRBV12-3/TRBV12-4|TRBD1|-|TRBJ2-3
TGTGCCAGCAGTTCCGACAGGGGAGGAAGGGATACGCAGTATTTT
CASSSDRGGRDTQYF
>TRBV20-1|-|many|TRBJ1-4
TGCAGAGCGCAGGGTCCCGCAACTAATGAAAAACTGTTTTTT
CRAQGPATNEKLFF
>TRBV19|-|-|TRBJ2-2
TGTGCCAGTGAGATGAACACCGGGGAGCTGTTTTTT
CASEMNTGELFF
>TRBV4-3|-|-|TRBJ1-5
TGCGCCAGCAGCCAAGATCGGCAGGGAAGCAATCAGCCCCAGCATTTT
CASSQDRQGSNQPQHF
>TRBV27|-|many|TRBJ1-5
TGTGCCAGCAGCCCAACTGGACGGAACCTAGGACAGCCCCAGCATTTT
CASSPTGRNLGQPQHF
>TRBV5-1|-|-|TRBJ2-1
TGCGCCAGCAGCCCCGACGGGAACTACAATGAGCAGTTCTTC
CASSPDGNYNEQFF
>TRBV20-1|TRBD1|many|TRBJ2-2
TGCAGTGCTAGGGGATTTGGGACAGCGAACACCGGGGAGCTGTTTTTT
CSARGFGTANTGELFF
>TRBV29-1|-|many|TRBJ1-1
TGCAGCCTTAAGGGGGACACTGAAGCTTTCTTT
CSLKGDTEAFF
>TRBV10-2|TRBD2|many|TRBJ2-1
TGCGCCAGCAGCAGGGGACTAGCGGGGTTCTACAATGAGCAGTTCTTC
CASSRGLAGFYNEQFF
>TRBV4-2|TRBD2|few|TRBJ2-5
TGTGCCAGCAGCCAAGACCAACTTTCCGGGACTAGCGGAAACAAAGAGACCCAGTACTTC
CASSQDQLSGTSGNKETQYF
>TRBV15|TRBD1|many|TRBJ2-3
TGTGCCACCAGCAGAGGGACAGGGAACACAGATACGCAGTATTTT
CATSRGTGNTDTQYF
>TRBV15|-|-|TRBJ2-7
TGTGCCACCAGCAGAGGTACCCTGGCTGGTGACGAGCAGTACTTC
CATSRGTLAGDEQYF
>TRBV7-2|TRBD2|-|TRBJ2-5
TGTGCCAGCAGCTTCCGGGGGGAAGCAGAGACCCAGTACTTC
CASSFRGEAETQYF
>TRBV20-1|TRBD1|-|TRBJ1-5
TGCAGTGCTAGGCCCGGGACAGAGAATCAGCCCCAGCATTTT
CSARPGTENQPQHF
>TRBV20-1|TRBD2|many|TRBJ2-7
TGCAGTGCCTCAAGCGGGGTTGGGTACGAGCAGTACTTC
CSASSGVGYEQYF
>TRBV28|-|-|TRBJ2-5
TGTGCCAGCAGTCCCGGTCGGACCCAGTACTTC
CASSPGRTQYF
>TRBV6-5|-|few|TRBJ1-1
TGTGCCAGCAGTTACGGGCCCAGGACAGCTTTTGAAGCTTTCTTT
CASSYGPRTAFEAFF
>TRBV5-4|-|-|TRBJ1-1
TGTGCCAGCAGCTTTGAGATCGGGCAGGCGGTAAACACTGAAGCTTTCTTT
CASSFEIGQAVNTEAFF
>TRBV7-8|-|few|TRBJ2-1
TGTGCCAGCAGCTTAGCGGGGACAACCGGCAATGAGCAGTTCTTC
CASSLAGTTGNEQFF
>TRBV6-1|-|many|TRBJ2-1
TGTGCCAGCAGTCCTCTATCAGGGTTCGACTCCTACAATGAGCAGTTCTTC
CASSPLSGFDSYNEQFF
>TRBV20-1|-|-|TRBJ2-2
TGCAGTGCTAGAATTTGGGCGAACACCGGGGAGCTGTTTTTT
CSARIWANTGELFF
>TRBV12-3/TRBV12-4|-|few|TRBJ2-7
TGTGCCAGCAGCGCAGCGGTCGAGCAGTACTTC
CASSAAVEQYF
>TRBV5-1|TRBD1|few|TRBJ1-3
TGCGCCAGCAGCTCGGACAGGGATTTAAGCGGAAACACCATATATTTT
CASSSDRDLSGNTIYF
>TRBV30|-|-|TRBJ2-7
TGTGCCTGGAGTGTAGGCCCGGGTGGCAACGAGCAGTACTTC
CAWSVGPGGNEQYF